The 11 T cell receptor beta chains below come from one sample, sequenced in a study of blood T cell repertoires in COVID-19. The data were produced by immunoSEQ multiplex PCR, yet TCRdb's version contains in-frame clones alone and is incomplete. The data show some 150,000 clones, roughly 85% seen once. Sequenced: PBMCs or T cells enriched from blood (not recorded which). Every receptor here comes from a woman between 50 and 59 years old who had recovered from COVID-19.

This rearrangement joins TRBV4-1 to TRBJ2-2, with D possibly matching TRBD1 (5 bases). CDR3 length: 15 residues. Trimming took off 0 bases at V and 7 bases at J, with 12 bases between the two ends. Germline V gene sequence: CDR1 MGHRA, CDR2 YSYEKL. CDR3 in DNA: TGCGCCAGCAGCCAAGAGGGGCAAGCAGGCGGGGAGCTGTTTTTT. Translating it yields CASSQEGQAGGELFF.

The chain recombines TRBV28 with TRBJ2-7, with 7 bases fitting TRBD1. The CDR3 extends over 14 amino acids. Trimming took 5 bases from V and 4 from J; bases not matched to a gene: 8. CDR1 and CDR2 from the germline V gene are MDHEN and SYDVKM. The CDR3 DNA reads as TGTGCCAGCAGTACCGGGACAGATCTTTACGAGCAGTACGTC. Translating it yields CASSTGTDLYEQYV.

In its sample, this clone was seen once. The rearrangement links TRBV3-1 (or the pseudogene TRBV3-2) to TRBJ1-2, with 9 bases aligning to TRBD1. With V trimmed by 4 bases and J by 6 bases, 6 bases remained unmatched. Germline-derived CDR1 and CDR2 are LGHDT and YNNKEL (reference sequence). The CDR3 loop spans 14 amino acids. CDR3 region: CASSRGQGGDGYTF. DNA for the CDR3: TGTGCCAGCAGCCGGGGACAGGGAGGAGATGGCTACACCTTC.

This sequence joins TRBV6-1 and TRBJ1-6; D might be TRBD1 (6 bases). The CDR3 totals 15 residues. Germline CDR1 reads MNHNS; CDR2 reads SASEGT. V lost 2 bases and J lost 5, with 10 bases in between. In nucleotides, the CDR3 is TGTGCCAGCAGTGAATGGGACATAGATAATTCACCCCTCCACTTT. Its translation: CASSEWDIDNSPLHF.

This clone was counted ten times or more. CDR3 bases: TGCGCCAGCAGCTTGGTAGCAGGTCAGGGCCTACATGGCTACACCTTC. Translating gives CASSLVAGQGLHGYTF. The chain is built from TRBV5-1 and TRBJ1-2, with D perhaps TRBD1 (5 bases). CDR1 SGHRS and CDR2 YFSETQ come from the germline V gene. The CDR3 spans 16 residues. Trimming shortened V by 0 bases and J by 6 bases, and 18 bases separated the two germline ends.

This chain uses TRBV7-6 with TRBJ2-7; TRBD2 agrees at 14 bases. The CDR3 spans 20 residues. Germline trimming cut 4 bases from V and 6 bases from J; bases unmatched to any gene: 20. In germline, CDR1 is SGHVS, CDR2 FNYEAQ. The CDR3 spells CASSSAPGTSGSNQPSEQYV. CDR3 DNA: TGTGCCAGCAGCTCCGCACCGGGGACTAGCGGGAGCAATCAGCCCTCCGAGCAGTACGTC.

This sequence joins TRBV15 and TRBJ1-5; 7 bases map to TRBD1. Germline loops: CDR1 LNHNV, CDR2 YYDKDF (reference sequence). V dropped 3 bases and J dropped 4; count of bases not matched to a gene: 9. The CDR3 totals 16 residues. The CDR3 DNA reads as TGTGCCACCAGCAGCAGTGGGACAGTCCTTAATCAGCCCCAGCATTTT. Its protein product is CATSSSGTVLNQPQHF.

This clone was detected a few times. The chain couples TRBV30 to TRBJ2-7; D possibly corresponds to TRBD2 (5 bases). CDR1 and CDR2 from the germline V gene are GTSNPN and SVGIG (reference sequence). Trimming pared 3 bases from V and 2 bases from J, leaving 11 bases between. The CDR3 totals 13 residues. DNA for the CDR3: TGTGCCTGGAGCAACGGGATCACCTACGAGCAGTACGTC. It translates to CAWSNGITYEQYV.

The CDR3 loop reads CASSYLGVLYNEQFF. CDR3 in DNA: TGTGCCAGCAGTTACCTAGGGGTCCTCTACAATGAGCAGTTCTTC. The chain employs TRBV6-2 or TRBV6-3 and TRBJ2-1, with D perhaps matching TRBD1 (5 bases). The CDR3 is 15 amino acids. V shed 2 bases and J shed 3 bases, with 11 bases lying between them. The germline gives CDR1 MNHEY, CDR2 SVGEGT.

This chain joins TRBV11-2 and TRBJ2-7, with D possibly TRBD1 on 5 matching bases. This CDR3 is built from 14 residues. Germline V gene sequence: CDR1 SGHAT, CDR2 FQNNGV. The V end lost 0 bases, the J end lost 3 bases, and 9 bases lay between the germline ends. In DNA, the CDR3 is TGTGCCAGCAGCTTAGACACAGGTTACTACGAGCAGTACGTC. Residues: CASSLDTGYYEQYV.

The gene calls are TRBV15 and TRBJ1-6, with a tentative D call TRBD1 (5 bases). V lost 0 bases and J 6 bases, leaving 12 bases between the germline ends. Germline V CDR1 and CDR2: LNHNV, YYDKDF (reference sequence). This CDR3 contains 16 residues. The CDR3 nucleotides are TGTGCCACCAGCAGAGATCTTGGGGGGATTAATTCACCCCTCCACTTT. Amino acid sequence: CATSRDLGGINSPLHF.